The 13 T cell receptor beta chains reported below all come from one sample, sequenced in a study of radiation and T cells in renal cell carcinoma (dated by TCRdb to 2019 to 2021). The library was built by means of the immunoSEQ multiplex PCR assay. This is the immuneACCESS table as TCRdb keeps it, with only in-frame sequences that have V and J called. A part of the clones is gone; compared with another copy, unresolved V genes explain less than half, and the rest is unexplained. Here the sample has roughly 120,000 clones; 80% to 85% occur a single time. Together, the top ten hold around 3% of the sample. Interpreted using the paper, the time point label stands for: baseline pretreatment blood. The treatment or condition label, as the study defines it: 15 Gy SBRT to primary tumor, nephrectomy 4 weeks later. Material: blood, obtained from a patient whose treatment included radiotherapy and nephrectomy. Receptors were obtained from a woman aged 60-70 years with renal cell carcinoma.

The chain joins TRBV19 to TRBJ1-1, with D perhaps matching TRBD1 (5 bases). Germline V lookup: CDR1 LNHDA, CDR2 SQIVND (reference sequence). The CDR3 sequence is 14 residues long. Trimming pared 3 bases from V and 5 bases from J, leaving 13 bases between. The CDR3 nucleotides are TGTGCCAGTAGTATCGCAGGGAGGCTTACTGAAGCTTTCTTT. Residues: CASSIAGRLTEAFF.

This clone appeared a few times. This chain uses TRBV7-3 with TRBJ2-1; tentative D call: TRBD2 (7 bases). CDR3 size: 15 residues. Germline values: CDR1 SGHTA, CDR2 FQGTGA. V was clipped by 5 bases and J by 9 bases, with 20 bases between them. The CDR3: CASSPSRGRELEQFF. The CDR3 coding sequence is TGTGCCAGCAGCCCTAGTCGGGGGCGGGAGCTTGAGCAGTTCTTC.

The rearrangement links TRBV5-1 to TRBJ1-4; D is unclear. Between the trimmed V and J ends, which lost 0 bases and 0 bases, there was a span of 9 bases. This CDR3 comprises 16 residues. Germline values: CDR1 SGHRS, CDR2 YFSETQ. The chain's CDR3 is CASSLEATATNEKLFF. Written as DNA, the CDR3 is TGCGCCAGCAGCTTGGAGGCCACTGCAACTAATGAAAAACTGTTTTTT.

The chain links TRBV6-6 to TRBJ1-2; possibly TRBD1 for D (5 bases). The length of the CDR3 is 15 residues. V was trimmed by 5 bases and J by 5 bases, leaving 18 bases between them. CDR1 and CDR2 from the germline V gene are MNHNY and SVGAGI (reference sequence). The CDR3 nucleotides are TGTGCCAGCAGTAGGCCGGGACGGATGATTTATGGCTACACCTTC. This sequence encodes CASSRPGRMIYGYTF.

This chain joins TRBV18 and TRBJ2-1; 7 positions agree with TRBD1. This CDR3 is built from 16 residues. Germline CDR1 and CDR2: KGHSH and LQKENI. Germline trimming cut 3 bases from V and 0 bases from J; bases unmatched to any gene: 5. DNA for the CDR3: TGTGCCAGCTCACCCCCCGGGACAGCCTCCTACAATGAGCAGTTCTTC. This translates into CASSPPGTASYNEQFF.

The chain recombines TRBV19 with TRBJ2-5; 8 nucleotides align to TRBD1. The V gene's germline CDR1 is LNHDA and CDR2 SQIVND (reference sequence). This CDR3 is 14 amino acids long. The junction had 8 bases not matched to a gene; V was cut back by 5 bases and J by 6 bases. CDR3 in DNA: TGTGCCAGTAGTCCGACAGGGGAGAGAAAGACCCAGTACTTC. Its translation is CASSPTGERKTQYF.

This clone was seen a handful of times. CDR3 residues: CASRRIGTASYEQYF. CDR3 sequence (DNA): TGTGCCAGCAGGCGGATCGGGACAGCTTCCTACGAGCAGTACTTC. The chain recombines TRBV28 with TRBJ2-7; 7 bases map to TRBD1. The CDR3 is 15 amino acids. Germline CDR1 and CDR2: MDHEN and SYDVKM. V lost 6 bases to trimming and J lost 1 base; unmatched junction nucleotides: 9.

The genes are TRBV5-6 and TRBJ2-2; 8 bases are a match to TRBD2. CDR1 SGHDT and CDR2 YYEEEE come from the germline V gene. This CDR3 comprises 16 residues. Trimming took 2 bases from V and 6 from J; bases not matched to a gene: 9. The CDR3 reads CASSFAGTRISGELFF. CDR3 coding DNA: TGTGCCAGCAGCTTCGCCGGGACTAGGATTTCCGGGGAGCTGTTTTTT.

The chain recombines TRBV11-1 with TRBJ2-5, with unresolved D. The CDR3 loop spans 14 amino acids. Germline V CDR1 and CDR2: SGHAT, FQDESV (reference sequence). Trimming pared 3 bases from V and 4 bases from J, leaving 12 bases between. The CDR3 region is CASSFSSPTETQYF. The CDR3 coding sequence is TGTGCCAGCAGCTTCTCCAGCCCCACAGAGACCCAGTACTTC.

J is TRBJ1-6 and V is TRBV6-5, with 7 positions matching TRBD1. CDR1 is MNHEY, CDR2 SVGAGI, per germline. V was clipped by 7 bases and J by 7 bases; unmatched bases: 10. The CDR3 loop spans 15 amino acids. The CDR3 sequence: CASTMTGTGNSPLHF. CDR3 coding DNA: TGTGCCAGCACTATGACAGGGACTGGAAATTCACCCCTCCACTTT.

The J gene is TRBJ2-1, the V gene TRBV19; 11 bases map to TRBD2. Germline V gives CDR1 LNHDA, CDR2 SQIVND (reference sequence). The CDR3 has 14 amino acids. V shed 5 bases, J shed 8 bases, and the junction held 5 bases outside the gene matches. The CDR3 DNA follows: TGTGCCAGTAGTCGAGTAGCGGGAGGGGATGAGCAGTTCTTC. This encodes CASSRVAGGDEQFF.

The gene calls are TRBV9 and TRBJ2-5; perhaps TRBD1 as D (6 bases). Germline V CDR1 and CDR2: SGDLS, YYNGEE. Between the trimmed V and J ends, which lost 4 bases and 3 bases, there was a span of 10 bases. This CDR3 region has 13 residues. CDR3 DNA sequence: TGTGCCAGCAGCCCAGGGGCCGAAGAGACCCAGTACTTC. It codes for CASSPGAEETQYF.

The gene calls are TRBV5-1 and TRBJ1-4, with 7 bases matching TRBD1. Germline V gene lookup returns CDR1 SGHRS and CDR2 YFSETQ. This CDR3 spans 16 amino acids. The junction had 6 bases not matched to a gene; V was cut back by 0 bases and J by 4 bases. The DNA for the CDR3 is TGCGCCAGCAGCTTGGAAGGGGGCAGCGGTAATGAAAAACTGTTTTTT. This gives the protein CASSLEGGSGNEKLFF.